This TCR beta chain was sequenced in a study of shared clonotypes between healthy human individuals. Whole-study context: Plates per donor: three CD4 naive, three CD4 memory, two CD8 naive, one CD8 memory.

The repertoire was sequenced with immunoSEQ multiplex PCR; TCRdb's copy has only in-frame clones and lacks some. The repertoire has some 2.1 million clones, about 95% of them found once; the top ten carry 0.9% to 1.4%. Naive CD8 populations comprised CD45RO-negative cells positively selected for CCR7, excluding terminally differentiated effector memory CD45RA+ cells. CDR1 and CDR2 from the germline V gene are LGHNA and YSLEER. The ends were cut back, 1 base at V and 6 bases at J, with 13 bases in the middle. The CDR3 consists of 14 residues. This TCR came from a man between 18 and 29 years old in good health. Sequencing was done on a sample of naive CD8+ T cells sorted from blood. The V and J genes are TRBV4-3 and TRBJ2-7; weak D call: TRBD1 (7 bases). DNA of the CDR3: TGCGCCAGCAGCCAAGTGGAGGGACAGTCCGAGCAGTACTTC. This sequence encodes CASSQVEGQSEQYF.